What follows is one T cell receptor (beta chain) and its context. Sequenced by immunoSEQ multiplex PCR; TCRdb stores in-frame clones only, minus some. The sample lists around 50,000 clones; roughly 79% were seen once. The record originates from a study of T cells in tumors after PD-1 blockade. Study context: A subset received ongoing vismodegib 150 mg daily alongside anti-PD-1 therapy. Blood samples averaged roughly 120,000 templates (range 24,679-257,772) and 36,536 unique clonotypes.

Trimming stripped 3 bases from V and 0 bases from J, with 15 bases between. The germline CDR1 and CDR2 sequences are SGHRS and YFSETQ. CDR3 length equals 16 residues. Template: tumor biopsy or peripheral blood genomic DNA, about 616-6,500 ng per sample. The specimen comprised PBMCs, sampled before anti-PD-1 treatment. The receptor's source is a human donor with basal cell carcinoma. This chain connects TRBV5-1 to TRBJ1-1; possible D gene TRBD1, 6 bases. The chain's CDR3 is CASSSGQNKMNTEAFF. In DNA form, the CDR3 reads TGCGCCAGCAGCTCCGGACAGAATAAGATGAACACTGAAGCTTTCTTT. Full variable domain (remainder filled in from reference TRBV5-1 and TRBJ1-1): KAGVTQTPRYLIKTRGQQVTLSCSPISGHRSVSWYQQTPGQGLQFLFEYFSETQRNKGNFPGRFSGRQFSNSRSEMNVSTLELGDSALYLCASSSGQNKMNTEAFFGQGTRLTVV.